This TCR beta chain originates from a study of CD8 T cells in cerebrospinal fluid in Alzheimer's disease. TCRdb re-called the 10x single-cell sequencing reads; one entry per CDR3 protein, DNA not given. The sample table sets out approximately 1,200 distinct CDR3 sequences. Germline V gene data show CDR1 as SGHDT and CDR2 as YYEEEE. The CDR3 has 14 residues. General study findings and limits: Expanded clones of at least 3% were commoner in Alzheimer's patients than healthy subjects.

This clonotype registers medium-sized (0.01 to 0.1%) by frequency. Antigen: not known. Sequenced: cerebrospinal fluid. This TCR came from a human donor with Parkinson's disease. The chain recombines TRBV5-6 with TRBJ2-7. CDR3 sequence reads: CASSLAGDSYEQYF.